Described below is a single T cell receptor (beta chain) sequence and its context. What it recognizes is unknown. The data stem from a study of identical twins. Overall study results and limits: Alpha sequences out of frame and shared by twins had excess low generation probability. Invariant T cells like MAIT and iNKT could partly confound the zero-insertion analyses. Out-of-frame TCR alpha sharing observed in monozygotic twins exceeded model estimates.

Each cDNA held unique molecular identifiers, and template switching gave it a universal primer site. TCRdb independently ran MiXCR on the 5' RACE reads; one entry per CDR3 protein. The sample includes approximately 210,000 distinct CDR3 sequences, under 8.5% of them seen just once. This sample was also put to use in a study of T cells expressing NK-cell markers.

This TCR was sampled from a woman in her late teens or twenties in good health. Input material: CD8+ T cells sorted from blood.

DNA of the CDR3: TGTGCCAGCAGCCAAGTCTCAGGGACTAGCGGGAGGAAGGACACCGGGGAGCTGTTTTTT. Its protein is CASSQVSGTSGRKDTGELFF. The chain couples TRBV3-1 to TRBJ2-2, with TRBD2 matching over 15 bases. The CDR3 contains 20 residues. V lost 1 base and J lost 3; bases outside the gene matches: 9. Germline V gene sequence: CDR1 LGHDT, CDR2 YNNKEL (reference sequence).